The rows below give T cell receptor beta chains drawn from one sample of a study of blood T cell repertoires in COVID-19. This table comes from immunoSEQ multiplex PCR, and its TCRdb copy is limited to in-frame clones, with some not included. The top ten clones hold approximately 1.2% of a sample with a few hundred thousand clones, approximately 89% of them seen once. Sequencing input: PBMCs or T cells enriched from blood (not recorded which). These receptors were obtained from a man younger than 40 who had recovered from COVID-19. The CDR3 runs from the conserved cysteine through the conserved F or W. The order of the fields is V gene, D gene, J gene, clone size, CDR3 DNA, CDR3 protein. The D gene is left open where the match is weak. Size is omitted from some rows. Given values are once, few, many or a class for expanded clones.

TRBV9,.,TRBJ2-5,.,TGTGCCAGCAGCGCCAGTTTACAAGAGACCCAGTACTTC,CASSASLQETQYF
TRBV19,.,TRBJ1-4,.,TGTGCCAGTAGTATGCAAGCCGCAACTAATGAAAAACTGTTTTTT,CASSMQAATNEKLFF
TRBV4-1,.,TRBJ1-3,.,TGCGCCAGCAGCCAAGAGCGCGAGGGCAGTGCGGCCTCTGGAAACACCATATATTTT,CASSQEREGSAASGNTIYF
TRBV6-1,.,TRBJ1-2,.,TGTGCCAGCAGTGAAACCAATTCAGGTCTGGTTGCTGGCTACACCTTC,CASSETNSGLVAGYTF
TRBV19,.,TRBJ2-5,.,TGTGCCAGTAGTTTCGGCCCCCCCGGGGCCCAGTACTTC,CASSFGPPGAQYF
TRBV6-5,.,TRBJ2-7,.,TGTGCCAGCAACCCAGGGCCCTACGAGCAGTACTTC,CASNPGPYEQYF
TRBV3-1/TRBV3-2,.,TRBJ2-1,.,TGTGCCAGCAGCCTACGGGGTGCCGCCTACAATGAGCAGTTCTTC,CASSLRGAAYNEQFF
TRBV9,TRBD1,TRBJ1-2,.,TGTGCCAGCAGCGTGCAGGACAGGGGGCGCGGTGGCTACACCTTC,CASSVQDRGRGGYTF
TRBV6-2/TRBV6-3,TRBD1,TRBJ1-4,once,TGTGCCAGCAGTTCACGGGACAGGATCTGGATTGGTGAAAAACTGTTTTTT,CASSSRDRIWIGEKLFF
TRBV5-6,.,TRBJ1-1,.,TGTGCCAGCAGCTTGCCCGTGACAGTTAACCTGAACACTGAAGCTTTCTTT,CASSLPVTVNLNTEAFF
TRBV15,TRBD1,TRBJ2-3,.,TGTGCCACCAGCAGGGACAGGGTGAGGGATACGCAGTATTTT,CATSRDRVRDTQYF
TRBV27,.,TRBJ1-6,.,TGTGCCAGCAGTTCCTCTCGGGGGTTTTTGTCCTATAATTCACCCCTCCACTTT,CASSSSRGFLSYNSPLHF
TRBV19,TRBD1,TRBJ1-1,.,TGTGCCAGTTCCGGAGCCCTAGGGACAGGGCTGCCGTCGGACACTGAAGCTTTCTTT,CASSGALGTGLPSDTEAFF
TRBV4-2,TRBD2,TRBJ2-7,.,TGTGCCAGCAGCCAAGGCGGGACTAGCGGTCTGGGCGGGGATGAGCAGTACTTC,CASSQGGTSGLGGDEQYF
TRBV11-2,TRBD1,TRBJ1-6,.,TGTGCCAGCAGCTGGACAGGGCAACGATCACCCCTCCACTTT,CASSWTGQRSPLHF
TRBV6-5,TRBD1,TRBJ2-7,.,TGTGCCAGCAGTTTCAGACAGGGGTCCCCCTACGAGCAGTACTTC,CASSFRQGSPYEQYF
TRBV29-1,.,TRBJ1-2,.,TGCAGCGTTCCCCCTGGGGGGAATAACTATGGCTACACCTTC,CSVPPGGNNYGYTF
TRBV5-4,.,TRBJ1-1,.,TGTGCCAGCAGCCCGGGAGTTATGAACACTGAAGCTTTCTTT,CASSPGVMNTEAFF
TRBV5-4,TRBD1,TRBJ1-2,.,TGTGCCAGCAGCTTGGGGCGACAGGGAAGCTATGGCTACACCTTC,CASSLGRQGSYGYTF
TRBV12-3/TRBV12-4,TRBD1,TRBJ1-2,.,TGTGCCAGCATCGGGACAGGAGAAGGCTACACCTTC,CASIGTGEGYTF
TRBV20-1,.,TRBJ1-2,.,TGCAGTGCTGAGGGCTATGGCTACACCTTC,CSAEGYGYTF
TRBV18,.,TRBJ2-6,.,TGTGCCAGCTCACCACCTCGGGTCTCTGGGGCCAACGTCCTGACTTTC,CASSPPRVSGANVLTF
TRBV18,.,TRBJ2-1,.,TGTGCCAGCTCACGGTCTCAGGGTGATGATGAGCAGTTCTTC,CASSRSQGDDEQFF
TRBV2,.,TRBJ2-1,.,TGTGCCAGCAGGACAACAATCGGGGACAATGAGCAGTTCTTC,CASRTTIGDNEQFF
TRBV6-2/TRBV6-3,TRBD2,TRBJ2-3,.,TGTGCCAGCAGTTACAGTCTCTCGGGGGGGTCTACAGATACGCAGTATTTT,CASSYSLSGGSTDTQYF
TRBV6-2/TRBV6-3,TRBD2,TRBJ2-4,.,TGTGCCAGCAGCTCCGGACTAGCGGGGGGCCCCAAAAACATTCAGTACTTC,CASSSGLAGGPKNIQYF
TRBV6-5,TRBD1,TRBJ2-1,.,TGTGCCACCCGGACAGGGGAGGCCTACAATGAGCAGTTCTTC,CATRTGEAYNEQFF
TRBV20-1,.,TRBJ2-5,.,TGCAGTGCTAGTGGGGCAGAGACCCAGTACTTC,CSASGAETQYF
TRBV9,TRBD2,TRBJ2-1,.,TGTGCCAGCAGCGTAGGAGCGGGGGGGTACAATGAGCAGTTCTTC,CASSVGAGGYNEQFF